This T cell receptor beta chain was recorded in a study of blood T cell repertoires in COVID-19. Study as a whole: Symptom resolution, clearance, or two negative PCRs marked the recovered donors of Cohort 3. Spain, Italy and the United States supplied samples that represented acute and convalescent COVID-19.

This CDR3 spans 14 amino acids. V lost 5 bases to trimming and J lost 4 bases, with 15 bases between them. Germline V gene data show CDR1 as LNHDA and CDR2 as SQIVND (reference sequence). Produced via immunoSEQ multiplex PCR; TCRdb's table is partial and in-frame only. Altogether about 280,000 clones are present, 88% being singletons, with the ten largest covering under 2.5%. Those who participated ranged in age from about 18 to 89 years and resided in around 22 US areas. Clinical histories supplied by participants themselves formed the basis of cohort assignment. Specimen: PBMCs or T cells enriched from blood (not recorded which). The chain is built from TRBV19 and TRBJ2-7, with a weak D call TRBD1 (6 bases). The receptor was derived from a woman between 55 and 75 years old in a cohort exposed to, infected with or recovered from COVID-19 (not recorded which). As DNA, the CDR3 is TGTGCCAGTAGTCGAACAGGGTCTATATACGAGCAGTACTTC. Its translation: CASSRTGSIYEQYF.